A single sample gave rise to the 6 T cell receptor beta chains below, sequenced in a study of T cells in Graves' hyperthyroidism and ophthalmopathy. Amplified regions were TCR beta CDR3 sequences from RNA transcripts. With the HTBI primer set, the TCR CDR3 went through a first round of RT-PCR. TCRdb re-derived calls from the multiplex PCR reads in MiXCR, one entry per CDR3 protein. The sample shows roughly 740,000 distinct CDR3 sequences, 16% of them seen only once. Sequencing was carried out using blood. The receptors shown here come from a man between 18 and 35 years old with Graves' hyperthyroidism.

This clonotype was observed a few times. V is TRBV7-9 and J is TRBJ2-2, with 8 nucleotides matching TRBD2. CDR1 and CDR2 (germline): SEHNR, FQNEAQ (reference sequence). The CDR3 spans 13 residues. V lost 8 bases to trimming and J lost 3 bases; unmatched junction nucleotides: 2. The CDR3: CASSTSDTGELFF. The CDR3 DNA reads TGTGCCAGCTCGACTAGCGACACCGGGGAGCTGTTTTTT.

This clonotype has a single count. The V and J genes are TRBV5-4 and TRBJ1-1; TRBD1 might be the D (5 bases). This CDR3 has 15 residues. Trimming removed 3 bases at V and 3 bases at J, with 15 bases between. Germline CDR1 is SGHNT and CDR2 is YYREEE (reference sequence). The CDR3 region has the DNA TGTGCCAGCAGCTCCCCGTTGTGGGGGGACACTGAAGCTTTCTTT. Its translation is CASSSPLWGDTEAFF.

This clonotype was detected many times. This chain connects TRBV5-6 to TRBJ1-1, with TRBD1 as a possible D gene (5 bases). This CDR3 has 17 amino acids. Trimming took 4 bases from V and 1 from J, leaving 20 bases between them. In germline, CDR1 is SGHDT, CDR2 YYEEEE. The CDR3 sequence: CASSAKLREFTNTEAFF. The CDR3 bases are TGTGCCAGCAGCGCGAAACTCAGGGAATTCACGAACACTGAAGCTTTCTTT.

The V and J genes are TRBV15 and TRBJ1-5; D gene uncertain. From germline, CDR1 is LNHNV and CDR2 YYDKDF (reference sequence). The ends were cut back, 6 bases at V and 7 bases at J, with 10 bases in the middle. The CDR3 consists of 12 residues. CDR3 in amino acids: CATRGGSQPQHF. As DNA, the CDR3 is TGTGCCACCAGAGGAGGCTCCCAGCCCCAGCATTTT. The whole variable domain, remainder taken from reference TRBV15 and TRBJ1-5, is DAMVIQNPRYQVTQFGKPVTLSCSQTLNHNVMYWYQQKSSQAPKLLFHYYDKDFNNEADTPDNFQSRRPNTSFCFLDIRSPGLGDTAMYLCATRGGSQPQHFGDGTRLSIL.

In nucleotides, the CDR3 is TGTGCCAGCTCGGCGTACGTGGAAAACATTCAGTACTTC. Amino acid sequence: CASSAYVENIQYF. V usage is TRBV18 and J usage is TRBJ2-4; D gene unclear. Germline values: CDR1 KGHSH, CDR2 LQKENI. V was trimmed by 6 bases and J by 5 bases, leaving 11 bases between them. CDR3 length: 13 residues. The variable domain in full, with the rest retrieved from reference TRBV18 and TRBJ2-4, is NAGVMQNPRHLVRRRGQEARLRCSPMKGHSHVYWYRQLPEEGLKFMVYLQKENIIDESGMPKERFSAEFPKEGPSILRIQQVVRGDSAAYFCASSAYVENIQYFGAGTRLSVL.

The J gene is TRBJ2-1, the V gene TRBV19, with 12 bases matching TRBD2. Germline values: CDR1 LNHDA, CDR2 SQIVND (reference sequence). The CDR3 is 16 amino acids. Losses at the gene ends were 3 bases for V and 7 bases for J; bases not matched to a gene: 7. CDR3 loop: CASSIRLAGVSNEQFF. DNA of the CDR3: TGTGCCAGTAGTATTAGACTAGCGGGAGTGTCTAATGAGCAGTTCTTC. The whole variable domain, filled in from reference TRBV19 and TRBJ2-1, reads DGGITQSPKYLFRKEGQNVTLSCEQNLNHDAMYWYRQDPGQGLRLIYYSQIVNDFQKGDIAEGYSVSREKKESFPLTVTSAQKNPTAFYLCASSIRLAGVSNEQFFGPGTRLTVL.